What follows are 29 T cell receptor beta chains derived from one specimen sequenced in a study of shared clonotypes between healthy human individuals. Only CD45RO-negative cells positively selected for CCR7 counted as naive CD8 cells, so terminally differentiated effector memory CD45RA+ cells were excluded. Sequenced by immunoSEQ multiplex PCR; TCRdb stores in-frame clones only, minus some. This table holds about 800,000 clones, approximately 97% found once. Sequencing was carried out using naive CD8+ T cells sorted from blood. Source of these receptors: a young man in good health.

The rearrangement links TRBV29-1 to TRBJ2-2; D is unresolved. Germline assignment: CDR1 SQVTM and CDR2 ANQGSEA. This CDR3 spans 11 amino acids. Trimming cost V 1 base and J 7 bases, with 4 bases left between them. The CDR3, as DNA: TGCAGCGTTGAAGTGGTCGGGGAGCTGTTTTTT. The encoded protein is CSVEVVGELFF.

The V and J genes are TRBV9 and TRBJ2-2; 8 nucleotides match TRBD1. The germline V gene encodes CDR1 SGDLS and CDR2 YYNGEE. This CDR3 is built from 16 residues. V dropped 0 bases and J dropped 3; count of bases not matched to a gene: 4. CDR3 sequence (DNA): TGTGCCAGCAGCGTAGTCGACAGGGGATACACCGGGGAGCTGTTTTTT. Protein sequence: CASSVVDRGYTGELFF.

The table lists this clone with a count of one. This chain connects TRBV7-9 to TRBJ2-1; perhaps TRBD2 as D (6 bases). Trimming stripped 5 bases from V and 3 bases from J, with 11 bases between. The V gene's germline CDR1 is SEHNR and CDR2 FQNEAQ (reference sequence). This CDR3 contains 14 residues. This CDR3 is CASSGLNSYNEQFF. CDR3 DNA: TGTGCCAGCAGCGGACTAAACAGCTACAATGAGCAGTTCTTC.

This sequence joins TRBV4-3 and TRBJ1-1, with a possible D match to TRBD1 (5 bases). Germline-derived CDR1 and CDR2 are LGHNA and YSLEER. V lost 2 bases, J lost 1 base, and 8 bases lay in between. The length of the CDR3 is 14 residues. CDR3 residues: CASSQWTQNTEAFF. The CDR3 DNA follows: TGCGCCAGCAGCCAATGGACACAGAACACTGAAGCTTTCTTT.

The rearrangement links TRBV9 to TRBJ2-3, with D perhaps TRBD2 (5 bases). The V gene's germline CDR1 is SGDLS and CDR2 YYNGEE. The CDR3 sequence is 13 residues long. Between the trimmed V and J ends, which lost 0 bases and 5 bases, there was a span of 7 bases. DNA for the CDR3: TGTGCCAGCAGCGTAGGGACTTTAGATACGCAGTATTTT. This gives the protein CASSVGTLDTQYF.

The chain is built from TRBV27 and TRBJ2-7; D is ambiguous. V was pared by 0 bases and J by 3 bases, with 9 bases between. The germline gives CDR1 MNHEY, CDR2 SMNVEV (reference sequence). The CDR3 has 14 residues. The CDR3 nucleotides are TGTGCCAGCAGTTTATCGAGAAATGGCTACGAGCAGTACTTC. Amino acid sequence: CASSLSRNGYEQYF.

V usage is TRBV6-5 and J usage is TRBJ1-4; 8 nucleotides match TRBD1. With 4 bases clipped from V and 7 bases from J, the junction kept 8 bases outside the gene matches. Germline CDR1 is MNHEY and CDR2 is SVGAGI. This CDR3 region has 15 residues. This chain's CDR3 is CASSFHRGEGEKLFF. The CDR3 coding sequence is TGTGCCAGCAGTTTTCACAGGGGGGAAGGTGAAAAACTGTTTTTT.

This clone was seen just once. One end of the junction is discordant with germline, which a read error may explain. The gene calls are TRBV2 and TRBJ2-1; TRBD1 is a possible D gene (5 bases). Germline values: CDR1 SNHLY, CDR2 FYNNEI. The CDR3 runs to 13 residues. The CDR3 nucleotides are TGTGCCAGCGGTGACAGCATGTACAATGAGCAGTTCTTC. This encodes CASGDSMYNEQFF.

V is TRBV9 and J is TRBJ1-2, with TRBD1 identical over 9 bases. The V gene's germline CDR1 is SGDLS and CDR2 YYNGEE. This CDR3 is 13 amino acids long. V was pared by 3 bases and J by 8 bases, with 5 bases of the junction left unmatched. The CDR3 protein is CASSDRGLGGYTF. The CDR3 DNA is TGTGCCAGCAGCGACAGGGGGCTAGGAGGCTACACCTTC.

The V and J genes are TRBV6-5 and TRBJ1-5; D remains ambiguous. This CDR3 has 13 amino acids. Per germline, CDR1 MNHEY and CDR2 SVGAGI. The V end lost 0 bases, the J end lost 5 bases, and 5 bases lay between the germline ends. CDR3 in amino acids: CASSYSYHQPQHF. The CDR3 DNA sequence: TGTGCCAGCAGTTACTCATATCATCAGCCCCAGCATTTT.

CDR3 sequence: CASSRRDISDTQYF. The CDR3 nucleotides read TGTGCCAGCTCACGCCGGGACATCTCAGATACGCAGTATTTT. The gene calls are TRBV18 and TRBJ2-3; D may be TRBD1 (6 bases). This CDR3 has 14 residues. Germline CDR1 and CDR2: KGHSH and LQKENI. V was pared by 4 bases and J by 4 bases, with 12 bases between.

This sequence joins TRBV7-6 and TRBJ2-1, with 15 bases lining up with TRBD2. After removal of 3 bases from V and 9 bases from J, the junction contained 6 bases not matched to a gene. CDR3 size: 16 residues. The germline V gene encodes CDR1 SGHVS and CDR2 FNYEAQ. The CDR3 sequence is CASSFGLAGGGIEQFF. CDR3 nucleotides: TGTGCCAGCAGCTTTGGACTAGCGGGAGGGGGAATTGAGCAGTTCTTC.

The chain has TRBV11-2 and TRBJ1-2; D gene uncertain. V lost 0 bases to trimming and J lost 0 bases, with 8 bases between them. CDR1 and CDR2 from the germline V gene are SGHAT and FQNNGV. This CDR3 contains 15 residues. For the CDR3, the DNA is TGTGCCAGCAGCTTAGACCCATCAACTAACTATGGCTACACCTTC. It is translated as CASSLDPSTNYGYTF. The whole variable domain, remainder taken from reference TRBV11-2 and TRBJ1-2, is EAGVAQSPRYKIIEKRQSVAFWCNPISGHATLYWYQQILGQGPKLLIQFQNNGVVDDSQLPKDRFSAERLKGVDSTLKIQPAKLEDSAVYLCASSLDPSTNYGYTFGSGTRLTVV.

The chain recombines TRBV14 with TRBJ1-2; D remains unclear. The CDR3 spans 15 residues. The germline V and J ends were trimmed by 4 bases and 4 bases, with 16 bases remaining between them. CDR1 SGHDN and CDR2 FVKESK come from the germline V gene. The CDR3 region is CASSPRHSSSYGYTF. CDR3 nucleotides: TGTGCCAGCAGCCCGCGACACAGCTCAAGCTATGGCTACACCTTC.

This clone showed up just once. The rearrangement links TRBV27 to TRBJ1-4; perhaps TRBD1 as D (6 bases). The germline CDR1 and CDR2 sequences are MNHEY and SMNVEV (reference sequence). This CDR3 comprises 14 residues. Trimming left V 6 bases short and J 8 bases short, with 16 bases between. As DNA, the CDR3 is TGTGCCAGCAGCCTAGGCTGGGGGCGGGAAAAACTGTTTTTT. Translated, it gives CASSLGWGREKLFF.

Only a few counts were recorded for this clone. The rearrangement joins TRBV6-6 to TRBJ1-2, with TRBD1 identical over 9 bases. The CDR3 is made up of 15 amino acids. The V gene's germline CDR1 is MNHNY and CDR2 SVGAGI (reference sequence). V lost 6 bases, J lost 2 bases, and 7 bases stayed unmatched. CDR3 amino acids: CASRDRGIENYGYTF. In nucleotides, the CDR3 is TGTGCCAGCAGGGACAGGGGAATAGAGAACTATGGCTACACCTTC.

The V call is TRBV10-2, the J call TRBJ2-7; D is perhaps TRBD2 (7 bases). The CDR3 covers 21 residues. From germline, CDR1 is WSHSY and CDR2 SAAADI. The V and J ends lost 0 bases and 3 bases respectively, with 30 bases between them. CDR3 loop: CASSESISGAGRGLGNYEQYF. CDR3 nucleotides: TGCGCCAGCAGTGAGTCGATTTCAGGGGCAGGACGAGGACTAGGAAACTACGAGCAGTACTTC.

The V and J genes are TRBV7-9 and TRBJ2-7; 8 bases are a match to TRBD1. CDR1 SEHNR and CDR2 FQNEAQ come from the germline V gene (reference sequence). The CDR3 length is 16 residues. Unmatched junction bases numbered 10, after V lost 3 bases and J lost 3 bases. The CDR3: CASSFRPRTGNYEQYF. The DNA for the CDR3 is TGTGCCAGCAGCTTCCGACCTCGGACAGGGAACTACGAGCAGTACTTC.

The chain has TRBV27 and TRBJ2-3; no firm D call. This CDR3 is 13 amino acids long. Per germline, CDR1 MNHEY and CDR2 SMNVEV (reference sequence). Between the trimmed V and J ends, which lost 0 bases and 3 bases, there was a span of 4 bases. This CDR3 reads CASSLSWTDTQYF. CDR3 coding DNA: TGTGCCAGCAGTTTATCGTGGACAGATACGCAGTATTTT.

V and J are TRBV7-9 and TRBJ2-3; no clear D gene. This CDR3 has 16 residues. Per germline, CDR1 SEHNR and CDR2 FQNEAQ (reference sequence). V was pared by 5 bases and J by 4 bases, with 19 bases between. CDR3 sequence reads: CASSPFLDRIPDTQYF. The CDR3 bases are TGTGCCAGCAGCCCTTTCCTAGATCGTATTCCAGATACGCAGTATTTT.

The CDR3 protein is CASSPTLDTDTEAFF. CDR3 in DNA: TGTGCCAGCTCGCCAACCCTAGACACAGACACTGAAGCTTTCTTT. The chain is built from TRBV18 and TRBJ1-1; D is ambiguous. CDR1 KGHSH and CDR2 LQKENI come from the germline V gene. V shed 6 bases and J shed 3 bases, with 17 bases lying between them. The CDR3 has 15 residues. Using reference TRBV18 and TRBJ1-1 for the parts outside the CDR3, the full variable domain is NAGVMQNPRHLVRRRGQEARLRCSPMKGHSHVYWYRQLPEEGLKFMVYLQKENIIDESGMPKERFSAEFPKEGPSILRIQQVVRGDSAAYFCASSPTLDTDTEAFFGQGTRLTVV.

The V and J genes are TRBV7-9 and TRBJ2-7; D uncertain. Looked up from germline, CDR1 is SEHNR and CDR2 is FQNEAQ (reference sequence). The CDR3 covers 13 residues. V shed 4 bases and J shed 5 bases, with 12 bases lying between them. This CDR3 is CASSSFGGDEQYF. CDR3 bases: TGTGCCAGCAGCTCCTTCGGTGGTGACGAGCAGTACTTC.

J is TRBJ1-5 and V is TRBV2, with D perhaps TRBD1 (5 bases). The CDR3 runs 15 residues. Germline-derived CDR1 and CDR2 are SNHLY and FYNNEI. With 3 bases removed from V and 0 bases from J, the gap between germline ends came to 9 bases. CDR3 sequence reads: CASSEWGNSNQPQHF. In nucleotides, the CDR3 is TGTGCCAGCAGTGAGTGGGGGAATAGCAATCAGCCCCAGCATTTT.

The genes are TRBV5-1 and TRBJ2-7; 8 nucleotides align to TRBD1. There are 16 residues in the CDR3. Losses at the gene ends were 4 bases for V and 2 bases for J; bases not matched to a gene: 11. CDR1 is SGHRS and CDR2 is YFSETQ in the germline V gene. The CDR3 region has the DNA TGCGCCAGCAGCCCGGGACAGGATTACACTACCTACGAGCAGTACTTC. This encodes CASSPGQDYTTYEQYF.

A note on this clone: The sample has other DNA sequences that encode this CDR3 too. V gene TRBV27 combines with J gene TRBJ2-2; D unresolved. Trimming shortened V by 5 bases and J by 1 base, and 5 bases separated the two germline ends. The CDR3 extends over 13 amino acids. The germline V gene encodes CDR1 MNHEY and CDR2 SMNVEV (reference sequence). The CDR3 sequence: CASSTGNTGELFF. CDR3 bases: TGTGCCAGCAGTACGGGGAACACCGGGGAGCTGTTTTTT.

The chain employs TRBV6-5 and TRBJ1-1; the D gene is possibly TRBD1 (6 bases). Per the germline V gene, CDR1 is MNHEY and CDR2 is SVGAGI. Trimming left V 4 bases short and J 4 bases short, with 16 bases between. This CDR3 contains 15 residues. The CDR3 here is CASSLSRGARTEAFF. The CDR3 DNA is TGTGCCAGCAGTTTGAGCCGGGGGGCCCGCACTGAAGCTTTCTTT.

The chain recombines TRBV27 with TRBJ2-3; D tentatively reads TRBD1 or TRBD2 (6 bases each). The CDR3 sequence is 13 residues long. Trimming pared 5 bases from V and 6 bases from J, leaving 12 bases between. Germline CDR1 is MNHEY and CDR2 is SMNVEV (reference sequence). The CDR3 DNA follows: TGTGCCAGCAGTCATAGGGGGGAGGATACGCAGTATTTT. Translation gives CASSHRGEDTQYF.

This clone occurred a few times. The CDR3 coding sequence is TGTGCCACTGGAACTAACTATGGCTACACCTTC. Its translation: CATGTNYGYTF. V gene TRBV6-5 combines with J gene TRBJ1-2, with D unresolved. Trimming left V 10 bases short and J 0 bases short, with 6 bases between. Germline CDR1 is MNHEY and CDR2 is SVGAGI. The CDR3 extends over 11 amino acids.

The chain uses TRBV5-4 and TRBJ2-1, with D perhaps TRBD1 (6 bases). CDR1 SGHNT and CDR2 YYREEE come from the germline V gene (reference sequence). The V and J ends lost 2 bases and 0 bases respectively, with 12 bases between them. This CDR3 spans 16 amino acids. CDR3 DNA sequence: TGTGCCAGCAGCTTTTTGGGGGCCTTCTCCTACAATGAGCAGTTCTTC. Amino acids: CASSFLGAFSYNEQFF.